This is a list of T cell receptor beta chains from one sample in a study of tumor and adjacent non-tumor tissue in lung cancer. TCRdb redid the calling of the multiplex PCR reads with MiXCR, one entry per CDR3 protein. The sample carries fewer than 85,000 distinct CDR3 sequences, around three quarters recorded once. The specimen sequenced was lung tumor tissue. The source of these receptors is a man aged 55 to 69 with non-small cell lung cancer. CDR3s include the opening cysteine and the closing phenylalanine or tryptophan. The D gene is left open where the match is weak. Rows give clone size only sometimes, using once, few, many, or a class for an expanded clone.

V: TRBV6-1
J: TRBJ1-6
D: .
length: 15
size: .
DNA: TGTGCCAGCACCCAAAGCAGATTAGATAATTCACCCGTCCGCTTT
CDR3: CASTQSRLDNSPVRF

V: TRBV27
J: TRBJ2-7
D: .
length: 14
size: few
DNA: TGTGCCAGCAGTTCCCTACCAGAGCCCTACGAGCAGTACTTC
CDR3: CASSSLPEPYEQYF

V: TRBV6-1
J: TRBJ1-5
D: .
length: 15
size: .
DNA: TGTGCCAGCACTGAATTACGGCAGGGTTCTAAGCCCCAGCATTTT
CDR3: CASTELRQGSKPQHF

V: TRBV6-2/TRBV6-3
J: TRBJ2-1
D: .
length: 15
size: .
DNA: TGTGCCAGCAGTTATTCCGGGCTAGTCGACGATGAGCAGTTCTTC
CDR3: CASSYSGLVDDEQFF

V: TRBV10-3
J: TRBJ2-5
D: TRBD2
length: 13
size: .
DNA: TGTGCCACCGGGACTAGCCATCAAGAGAACCAGTACTTC
CDR3: CATGTSHQENQYF

V: TRBV5-6
J: TRBJ2-7
D: .
length: 13
size: .
DNA: TGTGCTAGCAGCTTGGATATCTACTACGAGCAGTACTTC
CDR3: CASSLDIYYEQYF

V: TRBV20-1
J: TRBJ2-5
D: .
length: 11
size: .
DNA: TGCAGTGATAGCACCCAAGAGACCCAGAACTTC
CDR3: CSDSTQETQNF

V: TRBV11-1
J: TRBJ2-5
D: .
length: 15
size: .
DNA: TGTGCCAGCAGTCAAGACGTCTATGAACACGAGACACAGTACTTC
CDR3: CASSQDVYEHETQYF

V: TRBV6-5
J: TRBJ2-5
D: .
length: 13
size: .
DNA: TGTGCCTGCAAAGGAACGGTCCGGGAGACCCAGTACTTC
CDR3: CACKGTVRETQYF

V: TRBV5-1
J: TRBJ1-6
D: .
length: 14
size: many
DNA: TGCGCCAGCAGCTTGGAAGCGATGAATTCACCCCTCCACTTT
CDR3: CASSLEAMNSPLHF

V: TRBV5-5
J: TRBJ1-5
D: TRBD1
length: 16
size: .
DNA: TGTGCCAGGAGCTTGGTCGGGGGGGACAGCAATCAGCCCCAGCGTTTT
CDR3: CARSLVGGDSNQPQRF

V: TRBV6-1
J: TRBJ1-5
D: .
length: 14
size: .
DNA: TGTGCCAACAGTGAATTGACCGGGGGTCAGCCCCAACATTTT
CDR3: CANSELTGGQPQHF

V: TRBV6-5
J: TRBJ2-1
D: .
length: 15
size: many
DNA: TGTGCCAGCAAAAGGGGGGAGGGCCCTTACAATGAGCAGTTCTTC
CDR3: CASKRGEGPYNEQFF

V: TRBV28
J: TRBJ2-5
D: .
length: 15
size: .
DNA: TGTGCCAACAGCCACAGGGTCGAGTGGGAAGAGACCCAGTACTTC
CDR3: CANSHRVEWEETQYF

V: TRBV11-3
J: TRBJ2-2
D: TRBD2
length: 17
size: .
DNA: TGTGTCAACAGTTTAGACAGGACTAGCGGGAACACCGGGGAGCTGTTTTTT
CDR3: CVNSLDRTSGNTGELFF

V: TRBV6-5
J: TRBJ2-5
D: .
length: 13
size: .
DNA: TGTGCCAACAGTTTCGGACGGGCAGAGACCCAGTACTTC
CDR3: CANSFGRAETQYF

V: TRBV6-5
J: TRBJ1-5
D: .
length: 16
size: .
DNA: TGTGCCAGCAGGCGGGGAATCGAGTCTAGCAATCAGCTCCAGCATTTT
CDR3: CASRRGIESSNQLQHF

V: TRBV5-5
J: TRBJ2-2
D: TRBD1
length: 16
size: many
DNA: TGTGCCAGCAGCTCACGGACAGGGGTTAGGAACGGGGAGCTGTTTTTT
CDR3: CASSSRTGVRNGELFF

V: TRBV6-1
J: TRBJ2-2
D: .
length: 14
size: .
DNA: TGTGCCAGCAGTATATACGGGGACTCCGGGGAACTGTTTTTT
CDR3: CASSIYGDSGELFF

V: TRBV20-1
J: TRBJ2-7
D: TRBD1
length: 13
size: .
DNA: TGCAGTGTTAGAGAAGGGGGCTCCTATGAGCAGTACTTC
CDR3: CSVREGGSYEQYF

V: TRBV10-3
J: TRBJ2-7
D: .
length: 12
size: many
DNA: TGTGCCATCAGTGAGTCGAGAGTAGAGCAGTACTTC
CDR3: CAISESRVEQYF

V: TRBV5-1
J: TRBJ1-2
D: .
length: 13
size: .
DNA: TGCGCCAGCAACTTGGATGGAAACTATGACTACACCTTC
CDR3: CASNLDGNYDYTF